This T cell receptor beta chain was found in a study of blood T cells in healthy people across ages. Study-level points and caveats: More naive CD4+ cells and higher diversity marked long-lived donors relative to aged donors. Age brought a roughly linear fall in TCR beta diversity measured per million T cells.

Primed by a sample-barcoded 5' primer and a J-beta primer mix, a second PCR proceeded for roughly 6 to 12 cycles. The template-switch adaptor, which had 12 random nucleotides, put a tag on each cDNA molecule. MiXCR was run by TCRdb on the 5' RACE reads, yielding one entry per CDR3 protein. The sample lists about 1.4 million distinct CDR3 sequences, approximately 59% occurring once. Germline-derived CDR1 and CDR2 are DFQATT and SNEGSKA (reference sequence). This CDR3 has 13 amino acids. V was pared by 3 bases and J by 6 bases, with 7 bases of the junction left unmatched. With regard to this clonotype: The antigen is unknown.

The chain uses TRBV20-1 and TRBJ1-2; 7 positions match TRBD1. The sequencing input was blood. The TCR sequence derives from a man aged 18 to 30 in good health. This CDR3 is CSASARQGDGYTF. The CDR3 DNA reads as TGCAGTGCTAGTGCCAGACAGGGCGATGGCTACACCTTC.